This T cell receptor (beta chain) was found in a study of identifying expanded T cells in peripheral blood. This clone was observed a handful of times. CDR1 is SGHTA and CDR2 is FQGNSA in the germline V gene. The CDR3 has 14 amino acids. V shed 2 bases and J shed 3 bases, with 11 bases lying between them. Sequenced by immunoSEQ multiplex PCR; TCRdb stores in-frame clones only, minus some. The sample includes about 78,000 clones, about four fifths of them seen just once. The chain uses TRBV7-2 and TRBJ2-7; D ambiguous. This sequence was found in a person between 18 and 75 years old in good health. Sequenced input: blood. The DNA for the CDR3 is TGTGCCAGCAGCTTACAAGCGTCTCTCTACGAGCAGTACTTC. Protein sequence: CASSLQASLYEQYF.